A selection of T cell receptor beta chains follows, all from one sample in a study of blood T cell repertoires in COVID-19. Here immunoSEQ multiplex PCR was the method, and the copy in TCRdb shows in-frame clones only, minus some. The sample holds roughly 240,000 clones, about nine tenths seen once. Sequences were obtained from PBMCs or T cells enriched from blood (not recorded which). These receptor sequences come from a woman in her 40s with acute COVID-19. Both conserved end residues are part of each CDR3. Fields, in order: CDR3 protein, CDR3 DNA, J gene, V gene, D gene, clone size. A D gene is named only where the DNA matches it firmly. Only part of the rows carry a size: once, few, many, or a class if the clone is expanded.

CASRQTSTDTQYF	TGCGCCAGCAGGCAAACTAGCACAGATACGCAGTATTTT	TRBJ2-3	TRBV10-2	NA	NA
CATSDLTGDVETQYF	TGTGCCACCAGTGATTTGACAGGGGACGTAGAGACCCAGTACTTC	TRBJ2-5	TRBV24-1	TRBD1	few
CSASAGTGIPGELFF	TGCAGTGCTAGTGCCGGGACAGGGATACCCGGGGAGCTGTTTTTT	TRBJ2-2	TRBV20-1	TRBD1	NA
CATSRGGQGGDTQYF	TGTGCCACCAGCAGAGGTGGACAGGGTGGAGATACGCAGTATTTT	TRBJ2-3	TRBV15	TRBD1	NA
CASSLLGGFSGNTIYF	TGTGCCAGCAGCCTTCTCGGGGGGTTCTCTGGAAACACCATATATTTT	TRBJ1-3	TRBV7-2	NA	NA
CASRRQGATNTEAFF	TGTGCCAGCAGGCGACAGGGGGCTACCAACACTGAAGCTTTCTTT	TRBJ1-1	TRBV27	TRBD1	NA
CASSVGAGASTDTQYF	TGTGCCAGCAGCGTAGGGGCGGGGGCCAGCACAGATACGCAGTATTTT	TRBJ2-3	TRBV9	NA	NA
CATAGGPKNEQFF	TGTGCCACCGCGGGGGGCCCTAAGAATGAGCAGTTCTTC	TRBJ2-1	TRBV24-1	TRBD2	NA
CATKRLFTDTQYF	TGTGCCACCAAGCGGCTATTTACGGATACGCAGTATTTT	TRBJ2-3	TRBV10-3	NA	few
CASSISGRVQETQYF	TGTGCCAGCAGCATTAGCGGGAGGGTTCAAGAGACCCAGTACTTC	TRBJ2-5	TRBV9	TRBD2	NA
CASSIVGGLAKNIQYF	TGTGCCAGTAGTATTGTAGGCGGTCTAGCCAAAAACATTCAGTACTTC	TRBJ2-4	TRBV19	NA	NA
CASSHTGWNSPLHF	TGTGCCAGCAGCCATACAGGGTGGAATTCACCCCTCCACTTT	TRBJ1-6	TRBV3-1/TRBV3-2	NA	once
CASRPTGGTDTQYF	TGTGCCAGCAGGCCTACAGGGGGTACAGATACGCAGTATTTT	TRBJ2-3	TRBV6-2/TRBV6-3	TRBD1	NA
CASSSTGATNTEAFF	TGTGCCAGCAGCTCGACAGGGGCTACCAACACTGAAGCTTTCTTT	TRBJ1-1	TRBV7-2	TRBD1	NA
CASSSGTSGGWGNEQFF	TGTGCCAGCAGCTCAGGGACTAGCGGGGGTTGGGGTAATGAGCAGTTCTTC	TRBJ2-1	TRBV7-8	TRBD2	NA
CASSQGTVEREGHSEQFF	TGTGCCAGCAGCCAAGGGACAGTTGAGCGGGAGGGCCATTCTGAGCAGTTCTTC	TRBJ2-1	TRBV3-1/TRBV3-2	TRBD2	NA
CATSEPGQEVDGYTF	TGTGCCACCAGTGAACCGGGACAGGAGGTGGATGGCTACACCTTC	TRBJ1-2	TRBV24-1	TRBD1	NA
CASSPDRGRTDTQYF	TGTGCCAGCAGTCCAGACAGGGGGCGGACAGATACGCAGTATTTT	TRBJ2-3	TRBV5-4	TRBD1	NA
CASSARGVGGETQYF	TGTGCCAGCAGCGCCCGTGGGGTGGGGGGTGAGACCCAGTACTTC	TRBJ2-5	TRBV9	NA	NA
CATSDIGGGPDTQYF	TGTGCCACCAGTGATATAGGCGGAGGCCCAGATACGCAGTATTTT	TRBJ2-3	TRBV24-1	NA	NA
CASSYQGADTQYF	TGTGCCAGCAGCTACCAGGGGGCGGATACGCAGTATTTT	TRBJ2-3	TRBV5-5	TRBD1	NA
CASSDTGLSTEAFF	TGTGCCAGCAGTGACACAGGATTGAGCACTGAAGCTTTCTTT	TRBJ1-1	TRBV6-2/TRBV6-3	NA	NA
CASSPPEVARNTGELFF	TGTGCCAGCTCACCACCGGAGGTGGCCAGGAACACCGGGGAGCTGTTTTTT	TRBJ2-2	TRBV18	NA	NA
CSVGPLQANTEAFF	TGCAGCGTTGGACCATTACAGGCGAACACTGAAGCTTTCTTT	TRBJ1-1	TRBV29-1	NA	NA
CASSITGLSGNTIYF	TGTGCCAGCAGTATTACAGGGCTCTCTGGAAACACCATATATTTT	TRBJ1-3	TRBV6-5	NA	NA
CAWSGGTSGKLQETQYF	TGTGCCTGGAGTGGGGGGACTAGCGGGAAGTTACAAGAGACCCAGTACTTC	TRBJ2-5	TRBV30	TRBD2	once
CASSSPGTGKNIQYF	TGCGCCAGCAGCAGCCCAGGGACTGGTAAAAACATTCAGTACTTC	TRBJ2-4	TRBV5-1	NA	NA
CASSKALFATPGHKETQYF	TGTGCCAGCAGCAAAGCGCTTTTCGCCACCCCGGGACATAAAGAGACCCAGTACTTC	TRBJ2-5	TRBV21-1	NA	NA
CAWSVGGGNGNTIYF	TGTGCCTGGAGTGTAGGAGGGGGCAATGGAAACACCATATATTTT	TRBJ1-3	TRBV30	TRBD1	NA
CASSPTPETQYF	TGTGCCAGCAGTCCAACTCCAGAGACCCAGTACTTC	TRBJ2-5	TRBV6-5	NA	NA
CASKREGNQPQHF	TGTGCCAGCAAAAGGGAGGGCAATCAGCCCCAGCATTTT	TRBJ1-5	TRBV2	NA	NA
CSVEGEYYGYTF	TGCAGCGTTGAAGGGGAGTACTATGGCTACACCTTC	TRBJ1-2	TRBV29-1	NA	NA
CASAQGDTEAFF	TGTGCCAGCGCACAGGGAGATACTGAAGCTTTCTTT	TRBJ1-1	TRBV18	NA	once
CASSLNRKETQYF	TGTGCCAGCAGCTTGAACAGGAAAGAGACCCAGTACTTC	TRBJ2-5	TRBV5-4	NA	NA
CASSLEADTQYF	TGTGCCAGCAGCCTAGAAGCAGATACGCAGTATTTT	TRBJ2-3	TRBV5-6	NA	NA
CASSLTGESAAFF	TGTGCCAGCAGTCTGACAGGGGAAAGTGCGGCTTTCTTT	TRBJ1-1	TRBV6-5	TRBD1	NA
CASSLAAGTQIRETQYF	TGTGCCAGCAGCTTAGCAGCGGGGACTCAGATTCGAGAGACCCAGTACTTC	TRBJ2-5	TRBV7-2	TRBD2	NA
CASSLARYTEAFF	TGTGCCAGCAGCTTAGCGCGGTACACTGAAGCTTTCTTT	TRBJ1-1	TRBV7-2	NA	NA
CASSPAVNRGRGNTIYF	TGTGCCAGCAGCCCAGCCGTCAACAGGGGGCGAGGAAACACCATATATTTT	TRBJ1-3	TRBV11-2	TRBD1	NA
CASMGRENQPQHF	TGTGCCAGCATGGGACGGGAGAATCAGCCCCAGCATTTT	TRBJ1-5	TRBV2	NA	NA
CAISESSGSTYEQFF	TGTGCCATCAGTGAGTCGAGCGGGAGTACCTATGAGCAGTTCTTC	TRBJ2-1	TRBV10-3	TRBD2	NA
CAIRRDSQETQYF	TGTGCCATCAGGAGGGACAGCCAAGAGACCCAGTACTTC	TRBJ2-5	TRBV10-3	TRBD1	NA